This T cell receptor (beta chain) was observed in a study of T cell repertoires in cytomegalovirus infection. Study information: HLA-B-restricted CMV epitopes that are well studied, plus recently identified HLA-C-restricted ones, were used by the study. Study outcomes and limitations: Identification of carriers of CMV plus the relevant HLA was achieved through cumulative public TCR beta family frequency. The ex vivo response was dominated by HLA-C-restricted CMV-specific TCR beta clonotypes.

TCRdb re-derived calls from the reads in MiXCR, one entry per CDR3 protein. The repertoire holds hundreds of thousands of distinct CDR3 sequences, about 33% seen once, with roughly 18% in the top ten. About this clonotype: Its antigen is unidentified.

Looked up from germline, CDR1 is MNHNS and CDR2 is SASEGT. V lost 7 bases, J lost 2 bases, and 5 bases stayed unmatched. The CDR3 consists of 13 residues. The input for sequencing was cultured PBMCs, taken from culture after CMV antigen stimulation. The clonotype comes from a human donor in good health (CMV status not recorded). Some clones in this sample may be carry-over from other donors' samples. This rearrangement joins TRBV6-1 to TRBJ2-7; 7 positions match TRBD1. CDR3 bases: TGTGCCAGCATTCTGACAGGGCCCTACGAGCAGTACTTC. It specifies CASILTGPYEQYF.